This is a list of T cell receptor beta chains from one sample in a study of T cell responses to AZD1222 COVID-19 vaccine. Profiling relied on immunoSEQ multiplex PCR, and the TCRdb table lists in-frame clones only, not all of them. The table records roughly 90,000 clones, around 91% of them present only once. Sequenced material: peripheral blood, taken 28 days after the second AZD1222 dose. Receptor source: an adult who received the AZD1222 COVID-19 vaccine. Each CDR3 is given without its conserved first and last residue. Clone size is shown for a subset of rows, as once, few, many or a class of expanded clone.

clone size	V gene	J gene	CDR3 protein
NA	TRBV2	TRBJ2-2	ASGDRGGTGELF
NA	TRBV7-6	TRBJ2-1	ASSLSQGIVREQF
NA	TRBV18	TRBJ2-7	ASSPSGQGGQY
few	TRBV20-1	TRBJ2-7	SASLGGYSEQY
once	TRBV13	TRBJ1-2	ASSSREVNYGYT
NA	TRBV9	TRBJ1-6	ASSVDSYNSPLH
NA	TRBV6-4	TRBJ2-1	ASSEQGPNEQF
NA	TRBV4-2	TRBJ1-4	ASSPSQGQGNEKLF
NA	TRBV18	TRBJ1-5	ASSFDRGPSNQPQH
NA	TRBV3-1/TRBV3-2	TRBJ2-5	ASSQGPGGQETQY
once	TRBV21-1	TRBJ1-6	ASSIPGGPRRWSPLH
NA	TRBV14	TRBJ1-2	ASSQIATDGYT
once	TRBV4-3	TRBJ1-5	ASSARFNQPQH
NA	TRBV11-2	TRBJ2-3	ASSLDLNQADTQY
NA	TRBV28	TRBJ1-2	ASSSAGNYGYT
once	TRBV29-1	TRBJ1-1	SVGGGSEAF
NA	TRBV9	TRBJ2-5	ASNPGINQETQY
NA	TRBV5-1	TRBJ1-2	ASSWDREQGYT
once	TRBV12-3/TRBV12-4	TRBJ1-2	ASSFQGDYGYT
NA	TRBV5-6	TRBJ1-5	ASSLVGLNQPQH
once	TRBV24-1	TRBJ2-1	ATSDSGGYNEQF
NA	TRBV7-3	TRBJ1-1	ASRQGANTEAF
NA	TRBV7-2	TRBJ2-2	ASSSIVNTGELF
once	TRBV30	TRBJ2-4	AWSVAKNIQY
once	TRBV11-2	TRBJ2-3	ASSLGRLAGARVTDTQY
NA	TRBV18	TRBJ2-7	ASSPDLSYEQY
NA	TRBV5-6	TRBJ1-2	ASLWTGEPHGYT
NA	TRBV6-5	TRBJ2-1	ASSYSGGVYNEQF
NA	TRBV6-4	TRBJ2-2	ASSHSSGIGTGELF
NA	TRBV19	TRBJ1-2	ASSRGQGVSGYT
NA	TRBV6-5	TRBJ2-7	ASSYLRQGGNYEQY
NA	TRBV29-1	TRBJ2-1	SVDGLAGGIGEQF
NA	TRBV27	TRBJ2-1	ASSLRHSSYNEQF
NA	TRBV5-6	TRBJ1-3	ASSLLTRPNTIY
NA	TRBV9	TRBJ1-1	ASSVELNTEAF
NA	TRBV2	TRBJ2-2	ASSEDSSGGRGTNTGELF
NA	TRBV4-3	TRBJ1-2	ASSHHEGDGYT
NA	TRBV2	TRBJ2-7	ASAGTSGTYEQY
NA	TRBV7-9	TRBJ2-3	ASSSERGQGLDTQY
NA	TRBV7-9	TRBJ1-4	ASSLMRTTNEKLF
NA	TRBV27	TRBJ1-4	ASSGLRVPNEKLF